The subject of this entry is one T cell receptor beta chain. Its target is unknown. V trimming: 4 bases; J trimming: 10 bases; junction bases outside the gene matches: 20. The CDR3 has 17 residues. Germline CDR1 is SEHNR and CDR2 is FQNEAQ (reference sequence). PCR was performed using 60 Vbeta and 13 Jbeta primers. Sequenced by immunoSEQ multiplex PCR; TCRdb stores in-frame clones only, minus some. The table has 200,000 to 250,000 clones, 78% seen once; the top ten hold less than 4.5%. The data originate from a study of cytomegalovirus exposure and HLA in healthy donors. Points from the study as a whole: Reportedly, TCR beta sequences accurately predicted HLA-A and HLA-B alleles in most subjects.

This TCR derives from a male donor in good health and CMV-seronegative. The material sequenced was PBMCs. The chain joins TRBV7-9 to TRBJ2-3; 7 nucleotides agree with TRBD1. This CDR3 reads CASSSPRTGRGVHSQYF. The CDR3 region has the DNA TGTGCCAGCAGCTCTCCCCGGACAGGTCGAGGGGTACATTCGCAGTATTTT.